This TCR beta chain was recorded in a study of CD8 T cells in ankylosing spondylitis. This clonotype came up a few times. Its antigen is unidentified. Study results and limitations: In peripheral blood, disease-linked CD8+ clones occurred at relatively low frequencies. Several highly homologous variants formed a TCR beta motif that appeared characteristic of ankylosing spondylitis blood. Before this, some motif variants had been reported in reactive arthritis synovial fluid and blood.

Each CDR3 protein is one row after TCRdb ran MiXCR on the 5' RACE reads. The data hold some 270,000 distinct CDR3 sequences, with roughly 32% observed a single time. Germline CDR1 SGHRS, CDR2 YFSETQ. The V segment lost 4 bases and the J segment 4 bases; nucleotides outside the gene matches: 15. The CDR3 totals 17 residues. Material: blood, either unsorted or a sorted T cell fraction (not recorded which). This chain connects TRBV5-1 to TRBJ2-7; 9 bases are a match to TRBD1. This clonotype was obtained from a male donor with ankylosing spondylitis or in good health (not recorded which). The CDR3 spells CASSRRAGTGWKYEQYF. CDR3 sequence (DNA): TGCGCCAGCAGCCGAAGGGCCGGGACAGGGTGGAAGTACGAGCAGTACTTC.